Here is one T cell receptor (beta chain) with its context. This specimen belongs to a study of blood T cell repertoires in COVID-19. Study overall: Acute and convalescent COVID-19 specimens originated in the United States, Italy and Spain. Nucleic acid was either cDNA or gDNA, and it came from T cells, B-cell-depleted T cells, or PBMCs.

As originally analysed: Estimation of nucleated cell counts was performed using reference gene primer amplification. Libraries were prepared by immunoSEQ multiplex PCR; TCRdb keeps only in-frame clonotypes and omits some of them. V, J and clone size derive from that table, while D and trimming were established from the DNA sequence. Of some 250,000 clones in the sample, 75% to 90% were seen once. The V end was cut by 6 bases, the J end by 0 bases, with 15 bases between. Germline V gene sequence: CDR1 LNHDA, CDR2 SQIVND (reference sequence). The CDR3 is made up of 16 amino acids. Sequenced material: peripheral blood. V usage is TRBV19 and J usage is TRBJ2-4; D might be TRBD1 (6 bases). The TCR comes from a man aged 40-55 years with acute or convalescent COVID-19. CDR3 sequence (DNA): TGTGCCAGTAGACAAATTTCAGGGGTAGCCAAAAACATTCAGTACTTC. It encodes CASRQISGVAKNIQYF.